A single sample gave rise to the 18 T cell receptor beta chains below, sequenced in a study of regulatory T cells in long-lasting Graves disease. Building the TCR beta libraries relied on iRepertoire HTBI primers, and CDR3 regions underwent Arm-PCR. TCRdb processed the multiplex PCR reads anew with MiXCR; each CDR3 protein has one entry. The table has 400,000 to 500,000 distinct CDR3 sequences, over 15% seen once. Time point in this sample: newly diagnosed GD, antithyroid drugs for less than 3 months. Researchers made the TCR library from RNA that was extracted from PBMCs. These data also formed part of another study, on T cells in Graves' hyperthyroidism and ophthalmopathy.

The sample here was peripheral blood mononuclear cells (PBMCs), taken at new diagnosis, from a patient treated with antithyroid drugs. These receptors originate from a woman between 18 and 30 years old with Graves disease.

This clonotype was recorded a few times. The chain employs TRBV28 and TRBJ1-1, with 7 bases identical to TRBD1. Germline V gene lookup returns CDR1 MDHEN and CDR2 SYDVKM. With 1 base clipped from V and 6 bases from J, the junction kept 2 bases outside the gene matches. There are 13 residues in the CDR3. The chain's CDR3 is CASSLLGQPEAFF. The DNA for the CDR3 is TGTGCCAGCAGTTTATTGGGACAGCCTGAAGCTTTCTTT.

The chain joins TRBV28 to TRBJ2-7; TRBD2 aligns across 7 bases. The trim removed 1 base at V and 4 bases at J, leaving 10 bases unmatched. This CDR3 comprises 16 residues. Germline CDR1 and CDR2: MDHEN and SYDVKM. CDR3 loop: CASSLSPSAGVYEQYF. CDR3 bases: TGTGCCAGCAGTTTATCCCCCTCGGCGGGAGTGTACGAGCAGTACTTC.

This clonotype was seen only a few times. CDR3 loop: CSASPPGTGVEKLFF. CDR3 DNA sequence: TGCAGTGCTAGCCCCCCCGGGACAGGGGTTGAAAAACTGTTTTTT. This chain uses TRBV20-1 with TRBJ1-4; the match to TRBD1 covers 10 bases. The CDR3 consists of 15 residues. Trimming at V came to 3 bases and at J to 7 bases, leaving 8 bases not matched to a gene. Looked up from germline, CDR1 is DFQATT and CDR2 is SNEGSKA (reference sequence).

This clonotype has ten or more counts. This sequence joins TRBV3-1 and TRBJ2-5, with D tentatively TRBD2 (6 bases). This CDR3 has 14 amino acids. V was clipped by 2 bases and J by 2 bases, with 9 bases between them. Germline lookup yields CDR1 LGHDT and CDR2 YNNKEL (reference sequence). For the CDR3, the DNA is TGTGCCAGCAGCCAACAGGGAGGTCAAGAGACCCAGTACTTC. This translates into CASSQQGGQETQYF.

This clonotype has only a few counts. V and J are TRBV19 and TRBJ1-1, with D possibly matching TRBD1 (5 bases). Between the trimmed V and J ends, which lost 2 bases and 0 bases, there was a span of 7 bases. Germline V gene lookup returns CDR1 LNHDA and CDR2 SQIVND (reference sequence). The CDR3 consists of 14 residues. This CDR3 reads CASSITGMNTEAFF. CDR3 in DNA: TGTGCCAGTAGTATAACAGGAATGAACACTGAAGCTTTCTTT.

This clonotype has at least ten counts. This CDR3 is CASSTATGNTEAFF. DNA of the CDR3: TGTGCCAGCAGCACCGCGACAGGGAACACTGAAGCTTTCTTT. The V call is TRBV5-5, the J call TRBJ1-1; a possible D gene is TRBD1 (6 bases). The CDR3 runs 14 residues. Germline CDR1 SGHKS, CDR2 YYEKEE (reference sequence). Trimming took off 4 bases at V and 1 base at J, with 11 bases between the two ends.

Ten or more counts support this clonotype. V usage is TRBV28 and J usage is TRBJ1-1, with TRBD1 identical over 8 bases. The CDR3 contains 17 residues. Germline values: CDR1 MDHEN, CDR2 SYDVKM. The ends lost 0 bases at V and 0 bases at J; junction bases unmatched: 6. The CDR3, as DNA: TGTGCCAGCAGTTTATGGGCAGGGGGCCTTATGAACACTGAAGCTTTCTTT. Translating it yields CASSLWAGGLMNTEAFF.

This clonotype was picked up a small number of times. The CDR3: CASSPSLRGAETQFF. CDR3 nucleotide sequence: TGCGCCAGCAGCCCCTCTCTACGAGGGGCGGAGACCCAGTTCTTC. The rearrangement links TRBV4-1 to TRBJ2-5; D may correspond to TRBD1 or TRBD2 (5 bases each). The end of the DNA fits TRBJ2-1 better, so the J call may be wrong. CDR1 MGHRA and CDR2 YSYEKL come from the germline V gene. The CDR3 covers 15 residues.

This clonotype was seen at least ten times. This chain joins TRBV10-3 and TRBJ2-5, with 13 bases identical to TRBD2. Germline values: CDR1 ENHRY, CDR2 SYGVKD. This CDR3 spans 16 amino acids. The trim removed 6 bases at V and 2 bases at J, leaving 6 bases unmatched. The CDR3 DNA sequence: TGTGCCATCAGAGGGACTAGCGGGACGATGCAAGAGACCCAGTACTTC. It yields the protein CAIRGTSGTMQETQYF.

In its sample, this clonotype was seen many times. The V gene is TRBV27, the J gene TRBJ2-7, with 12 bases lining up with TRBD2. Germline-derived CDR1 and CDR2 are MNHEY and SMNVEV (reference sequence). Germline trimming cut 5 bases from V and 0 bases from J; bases unmatched to any gene: 8. The CDR3 totals 17 residues. CDR3 DNA sequence: TGTGCCAGCAGTAGGACTAGCGGGACGATAAGCTCCTACGAGCAGTACTTC. The encoded protein is CASSRTSGTISSYEQYF.

The chain links TRBV10-3 to TRBJ2-5, with D possibly matching TRBD1 (6 bases). Per the germline V gene, CDR1 is ENHRY and CDR2 is SYGVKD. The CDR3 is 13 residues long. V was pared by 10 bases and J by 0 bases, with 12 bases between. The CDR3 reads CASGNRDQETQYF. The CDR3 DNA reads as TGTGCCAGCGGAAACAGGGACCAAGAGACCCAGTACTTC.

V usage is TRBV6-1 and J usage is TRBJ2-7; no definite D call. This CDR3 has 13 amino acids. Germline V lookup: CDR1 MNHNS, CDR2 SASEGT. V was clipped by 1 base and J by 2 bases, with 6 bases between them. This CDR3 is CASSEGPAYEQYF. The CDR3 region has the DNA TGTGCCAGCAGTGAAGGGCCGGCCTACGAGCAGTACTTC.

The sample holds a few counts of this clonotype. This chain links TRBV5-5 with TRBJ1-6, with a possible D match to TRBD1 (5 bases). V was shortened by 4 bases and J by 5 bases, with 10 bases between the two germline ends. The CDR3 covers 14 residues. CDR1 and CDR2 from the germline V gene are SGHKS and YYEKEE (reference sequence). The CDR3 DNA reads TGTGCCAGCAGCGGCGGGACGGATAATTCACCCCTCCACTTT. It encodes CASSGGTDNSPLHF.

This clonotype has at least ten counts. The chain couples TRBV28 to TRBJ2-7; no reliable D call. V gave up 3 bases and J gave up 5 bases, with 8 bases separating them. The germline gives CDR1 MDHEN, CDR2 SYDVKM. The CDR3 length is 12 residues. The DNA of the CDR3 is TGTGCCAGCAGTTTCTCACGGAACGAGCAGTACTTC. Translation: CASSFSRNEQYF.

This clonotype was detected many times. This chain links TRBV7-9 with TRBJ2-1, with 7 bases fitting TRBD1. This CDR3 is built from 13 residues. J lost 7 bases, V lost 4 bases, and 4 bases had no gene match. Germline V gene sequence: CDR1 SEHNR, CDR2 FQNEAQ (reference sequence). The CDR3 protein is CASSSSDRNEQFF. The CDR3 DNA sequence: TGTGCCAGCAGCTCCTCGGACAGGAATGAGCAGTTCTTC.

Notes on this clonotype: At one of its ends the junction is not consistent with the germline gene, which may arise from a read error. This chain connects TRBV28 to TRBJ2-1; TRBD2 matches 7 bases. The germline V gene has CDR1 MDHEN and CDR2 SYDVKM. The CDR3 spans 16 residues. CDR3: CASSSPGGTGHGLQSF. DNA of the CDR3: TGTGCCAGCAGTTCCCCCGGGGGGACCGGGCATGGCTTGCAGTCCTTC.

This clonotype was seen ten or more times. V usage is TRBV27 and J usage is TRBJ1-2; D unclear. V lost 8 bases and J lost 1, with 14 bases in between. CDR1 and CDR2 from the germline V gene are MNHEY and SMNVEV (reference sequence). This CDR3 is built from 14 residues. CDR3 DNA sequence: TGTGCCAGCGGCCATGGAACCGATAACTATGGCTACACCTTC. It codes for CASGHGTDNYGYTF.

Ten or more counts support this clonotype. This chain connects TRBV10-3 to TRBJ2-7, with D possibly matching TRBD1 (6 bases). V was cut by 6 bases and J by 0 bases, with 12 bases left in between. The CDR3 extends over 14 amino acids. The germline gives CDR1 ENHRY, CDR2 SYGVKD. The CDR3, as DNA: TGTGCCATCAGGGGAATAGGGGGCTCCTACGAGCAGTACTTC. As protein: CAIRGIGGSYEQYF.